The text below deals with one TCR beta chain. Its specificity is unknown. The data were obtained in a study of cytomegalovirus exposure and HLA in healthy donors. The study's findings and limits: In an earlier analysis, in about 530 donors, most V segments appeared productive either ~87% or ~30% of the time. Per published reports, the classifier diagnosed cytomegalovirus status with high specificity and sensitivity.

PCR was performed using 60 Vbeta and 13 Jbeta primers. Original processing methods: Among the unique TCR beta chains that a later analysis counted, about 85 million in all, around 11 million were shared. TCRdb keeps only in-frame clones here, not all; method: immunoSEQ multiplex PCR. That table gives V, J and clone size, and the DNA gave D and trimming. This table holds tens of thousands of clones. The CDR3 is 16 amino acids. Germline lookup yields CDR1 SGHNT and CDR2 YYREEE (reference sequence). V trimming: 0 bases; J trimming: 2 bases; junction bases outside the gene matches: 7. Material for sequencing was PBMCs. The chain carries TRBV5-4 and TRBJ2-5; 7 positions match TRBD2. The receptor comes from a woman aged 40 to 50 in good health and CMV-seropositive. This CDR3 is CASSLALASGQETQYF. The DNA for the CDR3 is TGTGCCAGCAGCTTGGCATTGGCTAGCGGTCAAGAGACCCAGTACTTC.